This TCR beta chain was recorded in a study of CD8+ T cells in alopecia areata. About the study: Scoring of treated patients' severity used the percentage of affected scalp area.

Investigators isolated RNA and reverse transcribed it into cDNA to act as the sequencing template. TCRdb's table, derived via immunoSEQ multiplex PCR, lists solely in-frame clones and lacks some. Altogether 180,000 or so clones are present, roughly 60% being singletons, with the ten largest covering 5.5%. The study, taken as a whole, reports: In scalp and blood during tofacitinib, many expanded lesional clones persisted. In lesional scalp, particularly from alopecia totalis/universalis, clonality was higher than in normal scalp.

The treatment: oral pan-JAK inhibitor, 5-10 mg twice daily. Cell sorting was applied to PBMCs, and CD4+ and CD8+ T cells were collected. As concerns this clone: Its target is unknown.

The receptor was derived from a human donor with alopecia areata. This specimen was CD4+ T cells sorted from blood, taken at week 24, from a patient treated with tofacitinib.

CDR3 in amino acids: CASSPRTGVVSPLHF. In DNA, the CDR3 is TGTGCCAGCAGCCCCCGGACAGGGGTTGTTTCACCCCTCCACTTT. V gene TRBV6-5 combines with J gene TRBJ1-6; 9 nucleotides match TRBD1. This CDR3 region has 15 residues. V shed 6 bases, J shed 9 bases, and the junction held 9 bases outside the gene matches. Germline V gives CDR1 MNHEY, CDR2 SVGAGI.